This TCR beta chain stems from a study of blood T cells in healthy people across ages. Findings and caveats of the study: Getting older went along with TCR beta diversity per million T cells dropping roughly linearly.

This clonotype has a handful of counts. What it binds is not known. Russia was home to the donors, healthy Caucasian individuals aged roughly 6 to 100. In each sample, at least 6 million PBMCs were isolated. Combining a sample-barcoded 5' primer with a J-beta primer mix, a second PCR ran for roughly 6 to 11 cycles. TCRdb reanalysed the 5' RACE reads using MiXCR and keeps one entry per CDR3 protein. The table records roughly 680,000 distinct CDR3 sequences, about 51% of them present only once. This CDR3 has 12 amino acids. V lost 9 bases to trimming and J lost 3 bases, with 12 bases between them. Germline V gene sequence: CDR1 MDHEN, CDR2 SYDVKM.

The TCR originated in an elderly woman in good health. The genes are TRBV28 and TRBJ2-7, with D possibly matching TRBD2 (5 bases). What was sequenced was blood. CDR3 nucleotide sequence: TGTGCCAGTGCAGAGGGTCTCTACGAGCAGTACTTC. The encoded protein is CASAEGLYEQYF.